The clone carrying this T cell receptor (beta chain) appeared a single time. What it binds is unknown. The data were taken from a study of cytomegalovirus exposure and HLA in healthy donors. Overall study findings and caveats: In a later analysis, V- and J-gene trimming of beta chains associated with a DCLRE1C missense variant, replicated independently. In a later analysis, a genetic analysis reported fewer productive-TCR N-insertions in an Asian-associated ancestry cluster than the cohort average. An analysis done earlier found most TCR beta V segments productive about 87% or about 30% of the time.

CDR3 size: 10 residues. The V end lost 9 bases, the J end lost 6 bases, and 8 bases lay between the germline ends. Germline assignment: CDR1 MNHEY and CDR2 SMNVEV (reference sequence). The PCR used 60 Vbeta and 13 Jbeta primers. The data were produced by immunoSEQ multiplex PCR, yet TCRdb's version contains in-frame clones alone and is incomplete. Of 100,000 or so clones listed, around 83% are singletons. The TCR was taken from a man aged 25-45 years in good health and CMV-seronegative. What was sequenced was PBMCs. The chain joins TRBV27 to TRBJ1-1; D ambiguous. The CDR3 region has the DNA TGTGCCAGTCTGGACTCTGAAGCTTTCTTT. Translation gives CASLDSEAFF.